This record concerns one T cell receptor beta chain sequence. Its specificity is unknown. A much larger clonotype is one base distant, so this may be a read error. The data belong to a study of identical twins. TCRdb ran MiXCR on the 5' RACE reads and lists one entry per CDR3 protein. This sample carries about 1.7 million distinct CDR3 sequences, less than 40% of them seen once, and the ten largest clones take more than 0.25%. The germline V gene has CDR1 SGHRS and CDR2 YFSETQ. The CDR3 runs to 17 residues. Study outcomes and limitations: A partial confounding effect on zero-insertion analyses could come from invariant MAIT and iNKT cells.

The chain is built from TRBV5-1 and TRBJ2-1; 7 bases agree with TRBD1. The sequenced sample consisted of cord blood. This clonotype was obtained from a newborn girl in good health. CDR3 sequence reads: CASSLGQGLSSYDEQFF. For the CDR3, the DNA is TGCGCCAGCAGCTTGGGACAGGGCCTTTCTTCCTACGATGAGCAGTTCTTC.